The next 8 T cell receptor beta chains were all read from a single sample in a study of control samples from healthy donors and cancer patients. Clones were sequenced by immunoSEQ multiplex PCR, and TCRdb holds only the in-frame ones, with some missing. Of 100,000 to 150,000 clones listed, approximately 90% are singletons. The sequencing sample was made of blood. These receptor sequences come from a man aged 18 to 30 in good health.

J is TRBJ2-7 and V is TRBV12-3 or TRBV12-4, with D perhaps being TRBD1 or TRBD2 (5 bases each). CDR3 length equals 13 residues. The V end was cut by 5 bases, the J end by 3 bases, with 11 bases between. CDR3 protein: CASSRDHYYEQYF. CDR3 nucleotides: TGTGCCAGCAGTCGGGACCATTACTACGAGCAGTACTTC.

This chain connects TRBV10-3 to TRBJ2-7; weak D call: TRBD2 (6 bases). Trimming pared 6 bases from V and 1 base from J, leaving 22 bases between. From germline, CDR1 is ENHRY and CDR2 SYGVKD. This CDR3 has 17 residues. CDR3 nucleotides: TGTGCCATCAGCGGCGGGGAAATCATCCAGAGATCCTACGAGCAGTACTTC. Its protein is CAISGGEIIQRSYEQYF.

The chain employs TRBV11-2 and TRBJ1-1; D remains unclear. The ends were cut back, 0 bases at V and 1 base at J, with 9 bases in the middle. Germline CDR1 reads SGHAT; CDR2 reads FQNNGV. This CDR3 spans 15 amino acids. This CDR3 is CASSLDRAGNTEAFF. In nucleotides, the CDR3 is TGTGCCAGCAGCTTAGATCGGGCAGGGAACACTGAAGCTTTCTTT. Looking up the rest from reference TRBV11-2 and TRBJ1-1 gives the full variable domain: EAGVAQSPRYKIIEKRQSVAFWCNPISGHATLYWYQQILGQGPKLLIQFQNNGVVDDSQLPKDRFSAERLKGVDSTLKIQPAKLEDSAVYLCASSLDRAGNTEAFFGQGTRLTVV.

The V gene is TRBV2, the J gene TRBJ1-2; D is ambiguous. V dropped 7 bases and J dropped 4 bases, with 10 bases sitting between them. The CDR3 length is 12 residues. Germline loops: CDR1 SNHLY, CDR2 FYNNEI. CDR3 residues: CASNYVTYGYTF. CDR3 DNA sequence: TGTGCCAGCAATTACGTCACCTATGGCTACACCTTC.

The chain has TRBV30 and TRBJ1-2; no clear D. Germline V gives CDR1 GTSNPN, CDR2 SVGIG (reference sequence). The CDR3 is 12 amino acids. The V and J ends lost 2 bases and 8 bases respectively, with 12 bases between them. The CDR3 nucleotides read TGTGCCTGGAGTCGAGACTTGGGGGGCTACACCTTC. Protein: CAWSRDLGGYTF.

The CDR3 sequence is CASRANSREQYF. The DNA for the CDR3 is TGTGCCAGCAGGGCAAACTCGAGAGAGCAGTACTTC. This chain uses TRBV6-5 with TRBJ2-7, with no clear D. Looked up from germline, CDR1 is MNHEY and CDR2 is SVGAGI. This CDR3 region has 12 residues. The ends were cut back, 6 bases at V and 7 bases at J, with 13 bases in the middle.

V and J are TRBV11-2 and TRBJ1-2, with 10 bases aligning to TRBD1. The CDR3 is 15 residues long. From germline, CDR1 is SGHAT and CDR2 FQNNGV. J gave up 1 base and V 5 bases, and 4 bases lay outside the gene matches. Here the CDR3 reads CASSQGDRGNYGYTF. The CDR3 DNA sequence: TGTGCCAGCAGCCAAGGGGACAGGGGTAACTATGGCTACACCTTC.

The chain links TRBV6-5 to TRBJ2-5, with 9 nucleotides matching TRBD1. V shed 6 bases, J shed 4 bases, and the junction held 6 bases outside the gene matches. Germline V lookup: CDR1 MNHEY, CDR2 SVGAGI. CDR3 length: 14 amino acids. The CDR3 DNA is TGTGCCAGCAGCAAAAACAGGGGGCTAGAGACCCAGTACTTC. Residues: CASSKNRGLETQYF.